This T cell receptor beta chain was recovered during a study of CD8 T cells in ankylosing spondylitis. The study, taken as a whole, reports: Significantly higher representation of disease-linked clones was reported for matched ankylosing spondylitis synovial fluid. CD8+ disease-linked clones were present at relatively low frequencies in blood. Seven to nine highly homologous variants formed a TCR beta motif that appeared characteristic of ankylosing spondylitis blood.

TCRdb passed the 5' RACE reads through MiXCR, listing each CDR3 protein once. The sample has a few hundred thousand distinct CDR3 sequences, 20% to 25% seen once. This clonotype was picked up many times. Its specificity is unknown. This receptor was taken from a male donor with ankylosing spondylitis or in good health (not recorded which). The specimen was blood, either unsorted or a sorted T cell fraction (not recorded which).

CDR3 nucleotide sequence: TGTGCCAGCGCCTTACAGGGTTCAAACATTCAGTACTTC. Translating gives CASALQGSNIQYF. The chain employs TRBV6-1 and TRBJ2-4; weak D call: TRBD1 (6 bases). The CDR3 covers 13 residues. V was pared by 8 bases and J by 6 bases, with 14 bases between. Germline lookup yields CDR1 MNHNS and CDR2 SASEGT.